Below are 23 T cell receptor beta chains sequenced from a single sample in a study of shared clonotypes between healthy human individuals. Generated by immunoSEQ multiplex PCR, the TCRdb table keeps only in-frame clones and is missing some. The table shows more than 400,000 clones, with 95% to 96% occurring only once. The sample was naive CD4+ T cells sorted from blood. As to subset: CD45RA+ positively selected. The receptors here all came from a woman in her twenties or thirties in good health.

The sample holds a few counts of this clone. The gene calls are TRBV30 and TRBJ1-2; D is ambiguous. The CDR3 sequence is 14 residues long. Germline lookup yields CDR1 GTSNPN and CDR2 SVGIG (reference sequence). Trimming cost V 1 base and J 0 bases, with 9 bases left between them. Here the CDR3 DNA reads TGTGCCTGGAGTGGGCGTTGGACTAACTATGGCTACACCTTC. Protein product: CAWSGRWTNYGYTF. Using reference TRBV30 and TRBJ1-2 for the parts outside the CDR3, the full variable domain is SQTIHQWPATLVQPVGSPLSLECTVEGTSNPNLYWYRQAAGRGLQLLFYSVGIGQISSEVPQNLSASRPQDRQFILSSKKLLLSDSGFYLCAWSGRWTNYGYTFGSGTRLTVV.

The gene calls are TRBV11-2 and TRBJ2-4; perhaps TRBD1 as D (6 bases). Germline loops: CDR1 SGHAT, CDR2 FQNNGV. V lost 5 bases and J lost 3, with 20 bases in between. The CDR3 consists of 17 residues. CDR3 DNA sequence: TGTGCCAGCAGCCCCCTTGTCGTGTCCAGGGGCAAAAACATTCAGTACTTC. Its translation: CASSPLVVSRGKNIQYF.

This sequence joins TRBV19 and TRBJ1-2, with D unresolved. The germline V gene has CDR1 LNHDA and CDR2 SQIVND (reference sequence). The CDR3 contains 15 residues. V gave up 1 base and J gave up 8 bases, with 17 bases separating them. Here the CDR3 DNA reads TGTGCCAGTAGTATAGGTGGCAGTTTACCCGCGGGCTACACCTTC. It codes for CASSIGGSLPAGYTF.

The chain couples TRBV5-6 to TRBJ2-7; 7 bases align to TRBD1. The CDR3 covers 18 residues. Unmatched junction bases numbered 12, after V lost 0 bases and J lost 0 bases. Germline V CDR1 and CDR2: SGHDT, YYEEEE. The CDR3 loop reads CASSLDRGRLRYSYEQYF. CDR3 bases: TGTGCCAGCAGCTTGGACAGGGGCCGTTTACGATACTCCTACGAGCAGTACTTC.

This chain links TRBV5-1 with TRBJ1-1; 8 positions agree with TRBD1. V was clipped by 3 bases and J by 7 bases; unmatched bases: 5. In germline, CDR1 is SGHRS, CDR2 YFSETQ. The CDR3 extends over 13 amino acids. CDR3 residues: CASSYGTGSEAFF. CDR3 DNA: TGCGCCAGCAGCTACGGGACAGGTAGTGAAGCTTTCTTT.

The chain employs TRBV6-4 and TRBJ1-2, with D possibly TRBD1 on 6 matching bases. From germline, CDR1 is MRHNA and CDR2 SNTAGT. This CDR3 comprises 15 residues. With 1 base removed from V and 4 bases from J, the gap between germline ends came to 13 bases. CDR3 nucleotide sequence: TGTGCCAGCAGTGACTGGGCCAGGGGACTCTATGGCTACACCTTC. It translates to CASSDWARGLYGYTF.

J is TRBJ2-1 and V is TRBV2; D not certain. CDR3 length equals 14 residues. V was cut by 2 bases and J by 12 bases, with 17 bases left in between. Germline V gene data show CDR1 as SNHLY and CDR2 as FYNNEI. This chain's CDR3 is CASSESFYGSPQFF. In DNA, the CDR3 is TGTGCCAGCAGTGAATCGTTTTATGGCTCACCGCAGTTCTTC.

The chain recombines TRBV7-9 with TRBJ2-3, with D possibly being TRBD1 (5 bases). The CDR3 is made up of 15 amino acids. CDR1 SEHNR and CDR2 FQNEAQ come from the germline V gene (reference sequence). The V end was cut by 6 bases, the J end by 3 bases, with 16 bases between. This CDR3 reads CASRSRRVGTDTQYF. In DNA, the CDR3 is TGTGCCAGCAGGTCCCGCAGGGTTGGGACAGATACGCAGTATTTT. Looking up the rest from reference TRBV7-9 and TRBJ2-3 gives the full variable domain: DTGVSQNPRHKITKRGQNVTFRCDPISEHNRLYWYRQTLGQGPEFLTYFQNEAQLEKSRLLSDRFSAERPKGSFSTLEIQRTEQGDSAMYLCASRSRRVGTDTQYFGPGTRLTVL.

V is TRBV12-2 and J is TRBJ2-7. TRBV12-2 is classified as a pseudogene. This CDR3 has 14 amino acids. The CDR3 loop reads CASRRTTIPYEQYF. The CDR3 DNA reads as TGTGCAAGTCGCCGGACCACTATCCCCTACGAGCAGTACTTC.

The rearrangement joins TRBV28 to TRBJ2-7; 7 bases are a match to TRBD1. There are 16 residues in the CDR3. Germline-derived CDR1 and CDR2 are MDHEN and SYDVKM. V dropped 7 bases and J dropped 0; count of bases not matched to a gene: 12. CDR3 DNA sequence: TGTGCCAGCACTCCAACCGGGACAGTGAACTCCTACGAGCAGTACTTC. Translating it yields CASTPTGTVNSYEQYF.

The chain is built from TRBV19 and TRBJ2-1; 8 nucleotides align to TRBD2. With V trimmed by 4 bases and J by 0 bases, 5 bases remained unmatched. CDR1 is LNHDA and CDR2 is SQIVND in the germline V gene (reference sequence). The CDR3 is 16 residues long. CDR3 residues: CASSTTSGLSYNEQFF. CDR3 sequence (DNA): TGTGCCAGTAGTACAACTAGCGGCCTCTCCTACAATGAGCAGTTCTTC.

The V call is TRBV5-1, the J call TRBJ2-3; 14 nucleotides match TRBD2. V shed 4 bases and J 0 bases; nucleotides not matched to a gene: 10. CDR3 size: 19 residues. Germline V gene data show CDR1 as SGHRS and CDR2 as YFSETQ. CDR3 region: CASSRPGLAGDSSTDTQYF. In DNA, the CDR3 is TGCGCCAGCAGCCGCCCGGGACTAGCGGGGGACTCTAGCACAGATACGCAGTATTTT.

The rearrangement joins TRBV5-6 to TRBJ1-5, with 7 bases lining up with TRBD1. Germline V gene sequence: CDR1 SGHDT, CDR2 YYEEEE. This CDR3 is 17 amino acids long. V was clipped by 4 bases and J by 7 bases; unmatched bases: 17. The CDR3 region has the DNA TGTGCCAGCAGCCGCCAGCCGACAGGGAGGTTGAGCCAGCCCCAGCATTTT. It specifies CASSRQPTGRLSQPQHF.

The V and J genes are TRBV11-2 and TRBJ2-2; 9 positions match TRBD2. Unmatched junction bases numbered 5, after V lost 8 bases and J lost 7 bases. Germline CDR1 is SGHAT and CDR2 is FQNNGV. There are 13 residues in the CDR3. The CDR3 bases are TGTGCCAGCCCTAGCGGGAACGGCGGGGAGCTGTTTTTT. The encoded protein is CASPSGNGGELFF. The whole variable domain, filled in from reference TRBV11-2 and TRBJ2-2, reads EAGVAQSPRYKIIEKRQSVAFWCNPISGHATLYWYQQILGQGPKLLIQFQNNGVVDDSQLPKDRFSAERLKGVDSTLKIQPAKLEDSAVYLCASPSGNGGELFFGEGSRLTVL.

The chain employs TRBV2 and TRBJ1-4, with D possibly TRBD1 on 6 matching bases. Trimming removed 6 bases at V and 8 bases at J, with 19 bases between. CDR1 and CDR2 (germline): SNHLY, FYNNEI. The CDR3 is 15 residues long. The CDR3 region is CASSGNGQLGEKLFF. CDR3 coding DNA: TGTGCCAGCAGCGGCAATGGACAGTTGGGAGAAAAACTGTTTTTT.

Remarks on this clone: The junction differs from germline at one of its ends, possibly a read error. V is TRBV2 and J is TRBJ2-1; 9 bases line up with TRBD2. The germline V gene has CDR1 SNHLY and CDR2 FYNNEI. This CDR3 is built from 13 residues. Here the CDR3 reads CASSESLAGGPIF. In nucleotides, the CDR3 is TGTGCCAGCAGTGAATCACTAGCGGGCGGACCTATCTTC.

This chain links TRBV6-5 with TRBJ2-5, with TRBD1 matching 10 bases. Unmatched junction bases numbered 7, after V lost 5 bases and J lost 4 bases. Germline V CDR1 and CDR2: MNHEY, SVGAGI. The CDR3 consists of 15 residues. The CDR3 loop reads CASSHDRGLIETQYF. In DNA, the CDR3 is TGTGCCAGCAGTCATGACAGGGGGCTAATAGAGACCCAGTACTTC.

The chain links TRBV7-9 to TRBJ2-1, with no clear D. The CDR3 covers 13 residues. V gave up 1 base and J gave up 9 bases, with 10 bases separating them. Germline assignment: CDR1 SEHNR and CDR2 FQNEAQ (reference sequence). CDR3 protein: CASSLGGMSEQFF. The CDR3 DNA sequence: TGTGCCAGCAGCTTAGGCGGTATGAGTGAGCAGTTCTTC. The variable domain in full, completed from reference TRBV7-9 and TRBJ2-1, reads DTGVSQNPRHKITKRGQNVTFRCDPISEHNRLYWYRQTLGQGPEFLTYFQNEAQLEKSRLLSDRFSAERPKGSFSTLEIQRTEQGDSAMYLCASSLGGMSEQFFGPGTRLTVL.

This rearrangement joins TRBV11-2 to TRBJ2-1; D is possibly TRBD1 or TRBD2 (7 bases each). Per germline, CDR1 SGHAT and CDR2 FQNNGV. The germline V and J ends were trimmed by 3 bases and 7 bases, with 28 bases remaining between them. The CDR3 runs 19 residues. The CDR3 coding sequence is TGTGCCAGCAGCTTTTTACTCGGGAGCGGGACAGCCTTTAGAAATGAGCAGTTCTTC. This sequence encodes CASSFLLGSGTAFRNEQFF.

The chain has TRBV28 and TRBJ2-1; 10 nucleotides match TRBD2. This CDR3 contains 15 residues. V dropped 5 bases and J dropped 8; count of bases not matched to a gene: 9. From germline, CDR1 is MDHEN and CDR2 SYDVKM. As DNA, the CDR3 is TGTGCCAGCAGTCCCCGTAGCGGGAGGTGGGATGAGCAGTTCTTC. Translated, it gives CASSPRSGRWDEQFF.

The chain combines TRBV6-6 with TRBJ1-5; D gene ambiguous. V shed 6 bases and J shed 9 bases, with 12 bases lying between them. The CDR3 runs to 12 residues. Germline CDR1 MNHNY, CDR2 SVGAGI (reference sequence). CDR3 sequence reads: CASSPPDGPQHF. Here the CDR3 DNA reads TGTGCCAGCAGCCCTCCGGACGGGCCCCAGCATTTT.

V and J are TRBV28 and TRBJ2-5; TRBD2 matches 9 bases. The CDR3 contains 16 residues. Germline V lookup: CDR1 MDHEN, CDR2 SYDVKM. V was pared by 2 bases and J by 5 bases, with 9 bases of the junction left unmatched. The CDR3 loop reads CASSLIVSGSTETQYF. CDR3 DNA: TGTGCCAGCAGTTTAATTGTTAGCGGGAGTACGGAGACCCAGTACTTC.

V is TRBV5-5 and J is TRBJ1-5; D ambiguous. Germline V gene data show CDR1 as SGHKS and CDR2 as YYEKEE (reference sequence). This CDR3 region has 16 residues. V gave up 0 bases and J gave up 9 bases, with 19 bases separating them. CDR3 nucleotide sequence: TGTGCCAGCAGCTTGGCCTCGATCCCCCCACAAGGGCCCCAGCATTTT. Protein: CASSLASIPPQGPQHF. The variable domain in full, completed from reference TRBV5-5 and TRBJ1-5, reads DAGVTQSPTHLIKTRGQQVTLRCSPISGHKSVSWYQQVLGQGPQFIFQYYEKEERGRGNFPDRFSARQFPNYSSELNVNALLLGDSALYLCASSLASIPPQGPQHFGDGTRLSIL.